This T cell receptor (beta chain) was documented in a study of response to subunit inactivated influenza vaccine. About this clonotype itself: Its antigen is not identified.

Using its own MiXCR run on the RT-PCR reads, TCRdb lists one record per CDR3 protein. The table lists about 800,000 distinct CDR3 sequences, around 21% of them singletons. This CDR3 has 16 residues. The V gene's germline CDR1 is SGDLS and CDR2 YYNGEE. V lost 3 bases and J lost 1, with 15 bases in between. Study-level results: Every seasonal influenza vaccination brings in few new T cells, the authors suggested.

The sequence came from a man aged 50-59 years who received an inactivated influenza vaccine. This chain links TRBV9 with TRBJ2-3; D is possibly TRBD2 (7 bases). Sequenced here: PBMCs from blood, sampled more than 4 days after vaccination. The CDR3 sequence: CASSEGRGGRTDTQYF. Here the CDR3 DNA reads TGTGCCAGCAGCGAGGGAAGGGGGGGACGCACAGATACGCAGTATTTT.